Listed below are T cell receptor beta chains from one sample, sequenced in a study of a mutant IDH1 vaccine in newly diagnosed glioma. Generated by immunoSEQ multiplex PCR, the TCRdb table keeps only in-frame clones and is missing some. The sample gives tens of thousands of clones, around three quarters of which show up once; roughly 5% is in the top ten. Antigen specificity for these receptors is unknown. Sample: PBMCs, taken from a glioma patient whose treatment included an IDH1 peptide vaccine. All receptors come from a woman between 40 and 55 years old with glioma. Some clones in this sample may be carry-over from other donors' samples. Both conserved end residues are part of each CDR3. D genes are given only for firm matches. The size entry is marked missing in some rows and otherwise reads once, few, many or a size class.

CDR3 protein: CAWSVPGANSPLHF
CDR3 DNA: TGTGCCTGGAGTGTACCCGGGGCTAATTCACCCCTCCACTTT
clone size: once
V gene: TRBV30
J gene: TRBJ1-6
D gene: NA

CDR3 protein: CASEDRGDTGELFF
CDR3 DNA: TGTGCCAGCGAGGACAGGGGGGACACCGGGGAGCTGTTTTTT
clone size: NA
V gene: TRBV27
J gene: TRBJ2-2
D gene: TRBD1

CDR3 protein: CASSESRQNTEAFF
CDR3 DNA: TGCGCCAGCAGTGAAAGTCGACAGAACACTGAAGCTTTCTTT
clone size: few
V gene: TRBV10-1
J gene: TRBJ1-1
D gene: NA

CDR3 protein: CASSLGRTGVYEQYF
CDR3 DNA: TGTGCCAGCAGCTTAGGCCGCACAGGGGTGTACGAGCAGTACTTC
clone size: NA
V gene: TRBV13
J gene: TRBJ2-7
D gene: TRBD1

CDR3 protein: CASSLDRVGSPLHF
CDR3 DNA: TGTGCCAGCAGCTTGGACAGGGTAGGGTCACCCCTCCACTTT
clone size: NA
V gene: TRBV5-6
J gene: TRBJ1-6
D gene: NA

CDR3 protein: CASSEKQTEAFF
CDR3 DNA: TGTGCCAGCAGTGAGAAACAGACTGAAGCTTTCTTT
clone size: NA
V gene: TRBV2
J gene: TRBJ1-1
D gene: NA

CDR3 protein: CASSLGGGMNTEAFF
CDR3 DNA: TGCGCCAGCAGCCTAGGGGGCGGAATGAACACTGAAGCTTTCTTT
clone size: NA
V gene: TRBV4-3
J gene: TRBJ1-1
D gene: TRBD1

CDR3 protein: CASPDREQYF
CDR3 DNA: TGTGCCAGCCCGGATAGAGAGCAGTACTTC
clone size: NA
V gene: TRBV6-9
J gene: TRBJ2-7
D gene: NA

CDR3 protein: CASSMAGTGFGEQYF
CDR3 DNA: TGTGCCAGTAGTATGGCCGGGACAGGGTTCGGCGAGCAGTACTTC
clone size: NA
V gene: TRBV19
J gene: TRBJ2-7
D gene: TRBD1

CDR3 protein: CASSPLDLAGGIHGELFF
CDR3 DNA: TGTGCCAGCAGCCCGCTGGATCTAGCGGGAGGTATTCACGGGGAGCTGTTTTTT
clone size: few
V gene: TRBV5-6
J gene: TRBJ2-2
D gene: TRBD2

CDR3 protein: CASGDRVEGYTF
CDR3 DNA: TGTGCCAGCGGCGACAGGGTTGAGGGCTACACCTTC
clone size: NA
V gene: TRBV6-4
J gene: TRBJ1-2
D gene: TRBD1

CDR3 protein: CASSEYPLAGGTYEQYF
CDR3 DNA: TGTGCCAGCAGTGAATATCCCCTAGCGGGGGGAACCTACGAGCAGTACTTC
clone size: NA
V gene: TRBV25-1
J gene: TRBJ2-7
D gene: TRBD2

CDR3 protein: CSVGGGRGVYTGELFF
CDR3 DNA: TGCAGCGTTGGGGGGGGGCGAGGGGTTTACACCGGGGAGCTGTTTTTT
clone size: NA
V gene: TRBV29-1
J gene: TRBJ2-2
D gene: NA

CDR3 protein: CASSPGTGGAYVDTQYF
CDR3 DNA: TGTGCCAGCAGCCCGGGGACAGGGGGCGCCTATGTGGATACGCAGTATTTT
clone size: few
V gene: TRBV7-2
J gene: TRBJ2-3
D gene: TRBD1

CDR3 protein: CAIRQSGGADTQYF
CDR3 DNA: TGTGCCATCAGGCAAAGCGGGGGTGCAGATACGCAGTATTTT
clone size: NA
V gene: TRBV10-3
J gene: TRBJ2-3
D gene: TRBD2

CDR3 protein: CASSHLLAGVTDTQYF
CDR3 DNA: TGCGCCAGCAGCCACTTACTAGCGGGAGTCACAGATACGCAGTATTTT
clone size: NA
V gene: TRBV4-1
J gene: TRBJ2-3
D gene: TRBD2

CDR3 protein: CASSYSTGAWETQYF
CDR3 DNA: TGTGCCAGCAGTTACTCGACAGGGGCGTGGGAGACCCAGTACTTC
clone size: NA
V gene: TRBV6-5
J gene: TRBJ2-5
D gene: TRBD1

CDR3 protein: CASSDRAGPYNEQFF
CDR3 DNA: TGTGCCAGTAGTGACAGGGCCGGCCCCTACAATGAGCAGTTCTTC
clone size: NA
V gene: TRBV19
J gene: TRBJ2-1
D gene: TRBD1

CDR3 protein: CASSYSTGRNEKLFF
CDR3 DNA: TGTGCCAGCAGTTACTCGACAGGGCGGAATGAAAAACTGTTTTTT
clone size: NA
V gene: TRBV6-5
J gene: TRBJ1-4
D gene: TRBD1

CDR3 protein: CASSSPRPQETQYF
CDR3 DNA: TGTGCCAGCAGTTCCCCGCGACCCCAAGAGACCCAGTACTTC
clone size: NA
V gene: TRBV6-6
J gene: TRBJ2-5
D gene: NA

CDR3 protein: CASKDRPSGNTIYF
CDR3 DNA: TGTGCCAGTAAGGATAGGCCCTCTGGAAACACCATATATTTT
clone size: once
V gene: TRBV19
J gene: TRBJ1-3
D gene: NA

CDR3 protein: CASSPRQGYGTEAFF
CDR3 DNA: TGTGCCAGCAGCCCTCGACAGGGCTACGGCACTGAAGCTTTCTTT
clone size: NA
V gene: TRBV14
J gene: TRBJ1-1
D gene: TRBD1

CDR3 protein: CASSYSGGLEQYF
CDR3 DNA: TGTGCCAGCAGTTACTCGGGGGGGCTTGAGCAGTACTTC
clone size: NA
V gene: TRBV6-5
J gene: TRBJ2-7
D gene: NA

CDR3 protein: CASSLEGYEQYF
CDR3 DNA: TGTGCCAGCAGCTTAGAGGGGTACGAGCAGTACTTC
clone size: once
V gene: TRBV11-2
J gene: TRBJ2-7
D gene: NA

CDR3 protein: CASSLGQGFDEQYF
CDR3 DNA: TGTGCCAGCAGCCTTGGACAGGGCTTTGACGAGCAGTACTTC
clone size: NA
V gene: TRBV14
J gene: TRBJ2-7
D gene: TRBD1

CDR3 protein: CASSLVPGGYGYTF
CDR3 DNA: TGTGCCAGCAGCTTGGTCCCAGGGGGGTATGGCTACACCTTC
clone size: medium-sized
V gene: TRBV5-6
J gene: TRBJ1-2
D gene: TRBD1

CDR3 protein: CASSSRGQETQYF
CDR3 DNA: TGTGCCAGCAGCTCCCGGGGGCAAGAGACCCAGTACTTC
clone size: NA
V gene: TRBV9
J gene: TRBJ2-5
D gene: NA

CDR3 protein: CASSGRGLNQPQHF
CDR3 DNA: TGTGCCAGCAGTGGTCGGGGGCTTAATCAGCCCCAGCATTTT
clone size: NA
V gene: TRBV6-1
J gene: TRBJ1-5
D gene: NA

CDR3 protein: CSAADYEQYF
CDR3 DNA: TGCAGTGCAGCTGATTACGAGCAGTACTTC
clone size: NA
V gene: TRBV20-1
J gene: TRBJ2-7
D gene: NA

CDR3 protein: CASRDFGSNQPQHF
CDR3 DNA: TGCGCCAGCAGAGATTTCGGAAGCAATCAGCCCCAGCATTTT
clone size: NA
V gene: TRBV10-1
J gene: TRBJ1-5
D gene: NA

CDR3 protein: CASSEGEVWGYTF
CDR3 DNA: TGTGCCAGCAGTGAAGGGGAGGTTTGGGGCTACACCTTC
clone size: NA
V gene: TRBV25-1
J gene: TRBJ1-2
D gene: NA

CDR3 protein: CASSPFDYLSTNEKLFF
CDR3 DNA: TGTGCCAGCAGCCCTTTCGACTATCTCTCAACTAATGAAAAACTGTTTTTT
clone size: NA
V gene: TRBV9
J gene: TRBJ1-4
D gene: NA

CDR3 protein: CASSFPSTTNEKLFF
CDR3 DNA: TGTGCCAGCAGCTTCCCGAGCACAACTAATGAAAAACTGTTTTTT
clone size: NA
V gene: TRBV7-9
J gene: TRBJ1-4
D gene: NA

CDR3 protein: CASSPVSGAGDSGNTIYF
CDR3 DNA: TGTGCCAGCTCACCAGTTTCGGGAGCCGGAGACTCTGGAAACACCATATATTTT
clone size: NA
V gene: TRBV18
J gene: TRBJ1-3
D gene: NA

CDR3 protein: CASSVAQVNTEAFF
CDR3 DNA: TGTGCCAGCAGCGTAGCACAGGTGAACACTGAAGCTTTCTTT
clone size: NA
V gene: TRBV9
J gene: TRBJ1-1
D gene: NA

CDR3 protein: CASSEQWGQGGSPLHF
CDR3 DNA: TGTGCCAGCAGTGAACAATGGGGGCAGGGCGGCTCACCCCTCCACTTT
clone size: NA
V gene: TRBV25-1
J gene: TRBJ1-6
D gene: NA

CDR3 protein: CASSLVPLQPYRDGTGNTIYF
CDR3 DNA: TGCGCCAGCAGCTTGGTCCCCCTTCAACCTTACCGCGACGGGACTGGAAACACCATATATTTT
clone size: medium-sized
V gene: TRBV5-1
J gene: TRBJ1-3
D gene: NA

CDR3 protein: CASSTRGGTQYF
CDR3 DNA: TGTGCCAGCAGTACCAGAGGGGGGACCCAGTACTTC
clone size: NA
V gene: TRBV27
J gene: TRBJ2-5
D gene: NA

CDR3 protein: CASSLAEGPGVRTEAFF
CDR3 DNA: TGTGCCAGCAGCTTAGCGGAGGGGCCGGGAGTGAGGACTGAAGCTTTCTTT
clone size: NA
V gene: TRBV7-9
J gene: TRBJ1-1
D gene: NA

CDR3 protein: CASSSPTGSGNTIYF
CDR3 DNA: TGTGCCAGCAGCTCCCCGACAGGGTCTGGAAACACCATATATTTT
clone size: once
V gene: TRBV6-6
J gene: TRBJ1-3
D gene: TRBD1

CDR3 protein: CASSFTTEAFF
CDR3 DNA: TGTGCCAGCAGCTTTACCACTGAAGCTTTCTTT
clone size: NA
V gene: TRBV7-9
J gene: TRBJ1-1
D gene: NA

CDR3 protein: CASSSRDRGRNYGYTF
CDR3 DNA: TGTGCCAGCAGCAGCCGGGACAGGGGGCGTAACTATGGCTACACCTTC
clone size: NA
V gene: TRBV5-6
J gene: TRBJ1-2
D gene: TRBD1

CDR3 protein: CASSPRDAGNQPQHF
CDR3 DNA: TGTGCCAGCAGTCCCCGGGACGCCGGAAATCAGCCCCAGCATTTT
clone size: NA
V gene: TRBV6-5
J gene: TRBJ1-5
D gene: NA

CDR3 protein: CASSLWQDEQYF
CDR3 DNA: TGTGCCAGCAGCTTATGGCAAGACGAGCAGTACTTC
clone size: NA
V gene: TRBV11-2
J gene: TRBJ2-7
D gene: NA

CDR3 protein: CASSVGTGQETQYF
CDR3 DNA: TGTGCCAGCAGCGTAGGGACAGGGCAAGAGACCCAGTACTTC
clone size: NA
V gene: TRBV9
J gene: TRBJ2-5
D gene: TRBD1